This TCR beta chain was found in a study of blood T cell repertoires in COVID-19. The table lists this clone with a few counts. The CDR3 runs 16 residues. Germline V gene lookup returns CDR1 MDHEN and CDR2 SYDVKM. V lost 5 bases and J lost 2; bases outside the gene matches: 6. Assay used: immunoSEQ multiplex PCR; TCRdb lists only in-frame clones, some missing. This table holds approximately 220,000 clones, approximately 86% found once. The TCR comes from a woman aged 40 to 49 with acute COVID-19. Sample: PBMCs or T cells enriched from blood (not recorded which). The chain joins TRBV28 to TRBJ2-7; 13 bases line up with TRBD2. Here the CDR3 reads CASSPYGLAGAYEQYF. CDR3 in DNA: TGTGCCAGCAGTCCGTACGGACTAGCGGGGGCCTACGAGCAGTACTTC.